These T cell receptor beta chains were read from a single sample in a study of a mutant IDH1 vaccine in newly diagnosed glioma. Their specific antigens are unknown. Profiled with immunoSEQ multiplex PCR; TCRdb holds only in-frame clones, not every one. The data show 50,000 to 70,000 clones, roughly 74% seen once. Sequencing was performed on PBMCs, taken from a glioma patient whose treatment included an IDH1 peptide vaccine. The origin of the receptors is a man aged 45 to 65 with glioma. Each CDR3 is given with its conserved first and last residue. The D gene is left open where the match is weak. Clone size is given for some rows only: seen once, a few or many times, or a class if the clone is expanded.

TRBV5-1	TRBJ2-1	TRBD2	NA	CASSPSTSGGNEQFF	TGCGCCAGCAGCCCCTCGACTAGCGGGGGGAATGAGCAGTTCTTC
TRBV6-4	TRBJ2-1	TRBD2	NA	CASSVSGTSALNEQFF	TGTGCCAGCAGTGTTAGCGGGACGTCCGCCCTAAATGAGCAGTTCTTC
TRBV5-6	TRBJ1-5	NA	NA	CASSSTGRSNQPQHF	TGTGCCAGCAGCTCCACGGGACGGAGCAATCAGCCCCAGCATTTT
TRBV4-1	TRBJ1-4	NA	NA	CASSRSLATNEKLFF	TGCGCCAGCAGCCGGTCTCTTGCAACTAATGAAAAACTGTTTTTT
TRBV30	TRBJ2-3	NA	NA	CAWSGGRRISTDTQYF	TGTGCCTGGAGTGGTGGACGAAGGATAAGCACAGATACGCAGTATTTT
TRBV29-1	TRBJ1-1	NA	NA	CSVVDQGLTEAFF	TGCAGCGTTGTTGATCAGGGTCTCACTGAAGCTTTCTTT
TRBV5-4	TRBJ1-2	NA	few	CASSLGQAPGYTF	TGTGCCAGCAGCTTGGGACAGGCGCCAGGCTACACCTTC
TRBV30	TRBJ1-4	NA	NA	CAWSVREKLFF	TGTGCCTGGAGTGTACGAGAAAAACTGTTTTTT
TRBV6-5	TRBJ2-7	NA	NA	CASSQNVGAYEQYF	TGTGCCAGCAGCCAGAATGTAGGGGCCTACGAGCAGTACTTC
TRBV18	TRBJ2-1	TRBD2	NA	CASSLSGAVGYNEQFF	TGTGCCAGCTCCCTCAGCGGGGCGGTAGGCTACAATGAGCAGTTCTTC
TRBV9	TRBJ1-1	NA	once	CASSVMTGRLNRTLRTEAFF	TGTGCCAGCAGCGTAATGACAGGACGACTGAACAGAACACTGCGAACTGAAGCTTTCTTT
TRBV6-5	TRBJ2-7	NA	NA	CASSDPISLYEQYF	TGTGCCAGCAGTGATCCTATTAGTCTTTACGAGCAGTACTTC
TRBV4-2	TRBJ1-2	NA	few	CASSGPGREYTF	TGTGCCAGCAGCGGTCCGGGACGAGAGTACACCTTC
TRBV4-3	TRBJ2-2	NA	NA	CASSLTANTGELFF	TGCGCCAGCAGCCTGACAGCGAACACCGGGGAGCTGTTTTTT
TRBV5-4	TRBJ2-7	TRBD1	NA	CASSPDRYEQYF	TGTGCCAGCAGCCCGGACAGGTACGAGCAGTACTTC
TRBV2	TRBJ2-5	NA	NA	CASSEKETQYF	TGTGCCAGCAGTGAAAAGGAGACCCAGTACTTC
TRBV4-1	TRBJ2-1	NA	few	CASSRGLDGNEQFF	TGCGCCAGCAGTCGGGGACTTGACGGGAATGAGCAGTTCTTC
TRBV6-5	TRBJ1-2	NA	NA	CASSYSRGGGGYTF	TGTGCCAGCAGTTACTCTAGGGGCGGGGGTGGCTACACCTTC
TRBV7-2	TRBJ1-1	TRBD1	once	CASSWGQSNTEAFF	TGTGCCAGCAGCTGGGGACAGTCGAACACTGAAGCTTTCTTT
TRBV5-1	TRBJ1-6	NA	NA	CASSQSGTNSPLHF	TGCGCCAGCAGCCAGTCCGGGACAAATTCACCCCTCCACTTT
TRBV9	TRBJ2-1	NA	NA	CASSVERAHSYNEQFF	TGTGCCAGCAGCGTAGAGCGGGCCCACTCCTACAATGAGCAGTTCTTC
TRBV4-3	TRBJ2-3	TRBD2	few	CASSQEEAGGRTDTQYF	TGCGCCAGCAGCCAAGAAGAAGCGGGGGGGCGTACAGATACGCAGTATTTT
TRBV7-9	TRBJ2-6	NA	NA	CASSSGPGFRSGANVLTF	TGTGCCAGCAGCTCGGGTCCCGGGTTCCGCTCTGGGGCCAACGTCCTGACTTTC
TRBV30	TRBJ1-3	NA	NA	CAWSSLGGNTIYF	TGTGCCTGGAGTTCATTAGGAGGAAACACCATATATTTT
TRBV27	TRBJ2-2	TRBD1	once	CASFSRTGRWANTGELFF	TGTGCCAGCTTTTCCCGGACAGGGAGGTGGGCGAACACCGGGGAGCTGTTTTTT
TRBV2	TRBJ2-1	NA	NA	CASSGGSYNEQFF	TGTGCCAGCAGTGGCGGCTCCTACAATGAGCAGTTCTTC
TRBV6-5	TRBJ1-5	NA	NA	CASSPGWVNNQPQHF	TGTGCCAGCAGTCCGGGGTGGGTTAACAATCAGCCCCAGCATTTT
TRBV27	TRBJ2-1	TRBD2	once	CASSLKAGGLNEQFF	TGTGCCAGCAGTTTAAAAGCGGGGGGCCTGAATGAGCAGTTCTTC
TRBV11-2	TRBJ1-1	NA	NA	CASSLSENTEAFF	TGTGCCAGCAGCTTATCAGAGAACACTGAAGCTTTCTTT
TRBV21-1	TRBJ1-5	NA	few	CASSKKGGTGAQPQHF	TGTGCCAGCAGCAAAAAGGGGGGGACAGGGGCCCAGCCCCAGCATTTT
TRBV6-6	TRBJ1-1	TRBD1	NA	CASSLQGGLTEAFF	TGTGCCAGCAGCTTACAGGGGGGACTCACTGAAGCTTTCTTT
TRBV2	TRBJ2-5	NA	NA	CASNWQQETQYF	TGTGCCAGCAACTGGCAGCAAGAGACCCAGTACTTC
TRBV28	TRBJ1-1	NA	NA	CASRLLTEAFF	TGTGCCAGCAGACTACTCACTGAAGCTTTCTTT
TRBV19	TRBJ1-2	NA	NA	CASSIQAGRLGYTF	TGTGCCAGTAGTATTCAGGCAGGGCGTTTGGGCTACACCTTC
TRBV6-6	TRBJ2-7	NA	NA	CASSYSRDEQYF	TGTGCCAGCAGTTACTCGAGGGACGAGCAGTACTTC
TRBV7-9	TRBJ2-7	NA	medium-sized	CASSSWGEQYF	TGTGCCAGCAGTTCTTGGGGGGAGCAGTACTTC
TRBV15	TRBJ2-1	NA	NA	CATSQQGSYNEQFF	TGTGCCACCTCCCAACAGGGCTCCTACAATGAGCAGTTCTTC
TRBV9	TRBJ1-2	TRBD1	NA	CASSVAGQGDGYTF	TGTGCCAGCAGCGTAGCGGGACAGGGGGATGGCTACACCTTC
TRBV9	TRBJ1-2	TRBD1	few	CASSAQGSRSYGYTF	TGTGCCAGCAGCGCACAGGGGTCTCGCTCCTATGGCTACACCTTC
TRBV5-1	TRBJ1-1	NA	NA	CASSSRGEAFF	TGCGCCAGCAGCTCCAGGGGAGAAGCTTTCTTT
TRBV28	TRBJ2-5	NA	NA	CASTLRAVQETQYF	TGTGCCAGCACTCTTAGGGCAGTCCAAGAGACCCAGTACTTC
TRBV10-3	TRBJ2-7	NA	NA	CAISESNYEQYF	TGTGCCATCAGTGAGTCGAACTACGAGCAGTACTTC
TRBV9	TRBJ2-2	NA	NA	CASSVAWDPQNGELFF	TGTGCCAGCAGCGTAGCATGGGATCCTCAAAACGGGGAGCTGTTTTTT
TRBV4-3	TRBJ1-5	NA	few	CASSQDGYQPQHF	TGCGCCAGCAGCCAAGACGGGTATCAGCCCCAGCATTTT
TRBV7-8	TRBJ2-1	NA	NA	CASSASGVEQFF	TGTGCCAGCAGCGCCTCCGGGGTCGAGCAGTTCTTC
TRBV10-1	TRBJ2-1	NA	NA	CASSDKLYNEQFF	TGCGCCAGCAGTGATAAGCTCTACAATGAGCAGTTCTTC